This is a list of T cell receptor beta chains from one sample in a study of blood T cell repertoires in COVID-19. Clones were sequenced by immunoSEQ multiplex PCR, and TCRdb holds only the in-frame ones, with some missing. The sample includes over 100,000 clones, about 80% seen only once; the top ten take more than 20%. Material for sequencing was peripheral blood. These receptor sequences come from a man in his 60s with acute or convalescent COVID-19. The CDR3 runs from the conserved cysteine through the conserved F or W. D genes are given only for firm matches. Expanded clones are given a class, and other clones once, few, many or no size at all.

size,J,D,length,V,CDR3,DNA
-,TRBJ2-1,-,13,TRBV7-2,CASSSTLQDEQFF,TGTGCCAGCAGCTCGACGCTTCAGGATGAGCAGTTCTTC
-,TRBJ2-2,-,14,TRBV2,CASSARQTTGELFF,TGTGCCAGCAGCGCCAGGCAAACCACCGGGGAGCTGTTTTTT
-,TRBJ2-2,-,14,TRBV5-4,CASGTTGNTGELFF,TGTGCCAGCGGAACCACGGGGAACACCGGGGAGCTGTTTTTT
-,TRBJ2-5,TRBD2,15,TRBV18,CASSPDPGLAETQYF,TGTGCCAGCTCACCAGACCCGGGACTAGCAGAGACCCAGTACTTC
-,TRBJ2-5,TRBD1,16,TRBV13,CASSLQDRVEQETQYF,TGTGCCAGCAGCCTTCAAGACAGGGTTGAGCAAGAGACCCAGTACTTC
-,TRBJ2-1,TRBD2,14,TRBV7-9,CASSLERGYNEQFF,TGTGCCAGCAGCTTAGAGCGGGGGTACAATGAGCAGTTCTTC
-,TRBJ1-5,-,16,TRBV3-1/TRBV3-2,CASSRYYRDSPTAQHF,TGTGCCAGCAGCCGATATTACCGGGACTCGCCTACGGCCCAGCATTTT
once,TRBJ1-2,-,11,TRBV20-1,CSAERGYGYTF,TGCAGTGCGGAAAGGGGCTATGGCTACACCTTC
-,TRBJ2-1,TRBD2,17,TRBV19,CASNGLADSSSYNEQFF,TGTGCCAGTAACGGACTAGCGGATTCGAGCTCCTACAATGAGCAGTTCTTC
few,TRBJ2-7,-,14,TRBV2,CASSRESIGYEQYF,TGTGCCAGCAGCCGGGAGTCGATTGGCTACGAGCAGTACTTC
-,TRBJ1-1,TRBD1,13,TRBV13,CASSLGGQTIAFF,TGTGCCAGCAGCTTAGGGGGACAGACTATAGCTTTCTTT
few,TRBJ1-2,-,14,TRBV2,CASRSGSYSSGYTF,TGTGCCAGCAGATCGGGATCGTATTCAAGTGGCTACACCTTC
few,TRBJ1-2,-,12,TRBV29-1,CSIGGLNYGYTF,TGCAGCATAGGAGGGTTGAACTATGGCTACACCTTC
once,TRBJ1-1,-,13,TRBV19,CASTYGPGNEAFF,TGTGCCAGTACTTATGGGCCGGGGAATGAAGCTTTCTTT
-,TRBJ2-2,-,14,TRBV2,CASNRQGGTGELFF,TGTGCCAGCAATAGACAGGGAGGCACCGGGGAGCTGTTTTTT
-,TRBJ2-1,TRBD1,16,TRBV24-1,CATSDSETGINNEQFF,TGTGCCACCAGTGATTCCGAGACAGGGATAAACAATGAGCAGTTCTTC
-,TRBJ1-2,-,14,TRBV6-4,CASSEGGWGYGYTF,TGTGCCAGCAGTGAAGGGGGATGGGGCTATGGCTACACCTTC
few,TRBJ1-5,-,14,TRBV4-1,CASSQDDVRGPQHF,TGCGCCAGCAGCCAAGACGACGTACGAGGGCCCCAGCATTTT
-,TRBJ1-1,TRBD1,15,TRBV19,CASSIVVQGAGEAFF,TGTGCCAGTAGTATAGTTGTTCAGGGGGCTGGTGAAGCTTTCTTT
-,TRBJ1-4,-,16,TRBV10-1,CASSDTTQGLDEKLFF,TGCGCCAGCAGTGACACCACCCAGGGCCTGGATGAAAAACTGTTTTTT
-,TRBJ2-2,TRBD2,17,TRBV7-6,CASSYPGGGRSPGELFF,TGTGCCAGCAGCTACCCCGGCGGCGGGAGGTCCCCCGGGGAGCTGTTTTTT
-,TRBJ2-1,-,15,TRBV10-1,CASSADYPEIDEQFF,TGCGCCAGCAGTGCAGACTATCCGGAAATCGATGAGCAGTTCTTC
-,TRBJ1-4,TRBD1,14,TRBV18,CASSPYGTEEKLFF,TGTGCCAGCTCACCATACGGGACAGAAGAAAAACTGTTTTTT
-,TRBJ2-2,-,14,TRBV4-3,CASSRLRTTQELFF,TGCGCCAGCAGCCGGCTACGGACTACTCAGGAGCTGTTTTTT
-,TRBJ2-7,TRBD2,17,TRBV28,CASSLGPGLAFSYEQYF,TGTGCCAGCAGTTTAGGCCCGGGACTAGCGTTCTCCTACGAGCAGTACTTC
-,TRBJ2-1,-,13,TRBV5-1,CASSSFSYNEQFF,TGCGCCAGCAGCTCCTTTTCCTACAATGAGCAGTTCTTC
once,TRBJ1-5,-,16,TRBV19,CASSRQGKVVGQPQHF,TGTGCCAGTAGTAGGCAGGGAAAAGTCGTGGGTCAGCCCCAGCATTTT
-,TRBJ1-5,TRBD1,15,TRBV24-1,CATSDLTGSGQPQHF,TGTGCCACCAGTGATCTGACAGGGTCAGGCCAGCCCCAGCATTTT
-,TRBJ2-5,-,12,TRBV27,CASKIANGPQYF,TGTGCCAGCAAGATCGCGAATGGGCCCCAGTACTTC
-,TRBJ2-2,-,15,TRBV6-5,CASKPGLEGGGELFF,TGTGCCAGCAAACCGGGCCTCGAGGGAGGCGGGGAGCTGTTTTTT
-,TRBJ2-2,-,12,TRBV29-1,CSVAGVAGELFF,TGCAGCGTTGCGGGTGTTGCCGGGGAGCTGTTTTTT
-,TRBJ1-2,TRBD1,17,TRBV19,CASSIVPIRDRGYGYTF,TGTGCCAGTAGTATTGTCCCAATCCGGGACAGGGGGTATGGCTACACCTTC
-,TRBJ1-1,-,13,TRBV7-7,CASSAQGNTEAFF,TGTGCTAGCAGCGCCCAGGGTAACACTGAAGCTTTCTTT
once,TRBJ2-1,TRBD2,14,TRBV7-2,CASSSSGRAAEQFF,TGTGCCAGCAGTTCGAGCGGGAGGGCCGCGGAGCAGTTCTTC
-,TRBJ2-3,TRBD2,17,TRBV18,CASSRLIAGEGTDTQYF,TGTGCCAGCTCACGGCTTATAGCGGGAGAGGGCACAGATACGCAGTATTTT
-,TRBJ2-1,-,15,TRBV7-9,CASSWDLWRDLEQFF,TGTGCCAGCAGCTGGGACCTCTGGCGGGACCTAGAGCAGTTCTTC
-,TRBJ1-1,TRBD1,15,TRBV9,CASSADGQGGTEAFF,TGTGCCAGCAGCGCCGATGGACAGGGGGGAACTGAAGCTTTCTTT
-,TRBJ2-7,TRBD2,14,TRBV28,CASSPGTSLDEQYF,TGTGCCAGCAGCCCCGGGACTAGCTTGGACGAGCAGTACTTC
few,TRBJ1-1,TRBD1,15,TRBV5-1,CASSSGDRGITEAFF,TGCGCCAGCAGCTCTGGGGACAGGGGGATAACTGAAGCTTTCTTT
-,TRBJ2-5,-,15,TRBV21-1,CASSIPRGSQETQYF,TGTGCCAGCAGCATACCCCGGGGGAGCCAAGAGACCCAGTACTTC
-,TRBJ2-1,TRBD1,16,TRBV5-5,CASSSSGTGKRNEQFF,TGTGCCAGCAGCTCTTCCGGGACAGGGAAGCGCAATGAGCAGTTCTTC
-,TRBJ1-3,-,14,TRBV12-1,CASTDRDGVSTIYF,TGTGCCAGTACGGACAGGGATGGGGTCAGCACCATATATTTT
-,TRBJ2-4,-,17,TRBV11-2,CASSLLDSAIRGNIQYF,TGTGCCAGCAGCTTGTTGGACAGCGCCATCAGGGGAAACATTCAGTACTTC
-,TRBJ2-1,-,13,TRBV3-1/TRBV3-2,CASSQAGSHEQFF,TGTGCCAGCAGCCAAGCAGGGTCCCATGAGCAGTTCTTC
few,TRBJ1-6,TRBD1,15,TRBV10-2,CASRPPGQNNSPLHF,TGCGCCAGCAGGCCCCCGGGACAGAATAATTCACCCCTCCACTTT
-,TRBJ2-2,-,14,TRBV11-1,CASSLSRVAGELFF,TGTGCCAGCAGCTTATCCAGGGTGGCCGGGGAGCTGTTTTTT
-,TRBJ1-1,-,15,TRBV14,CASSQDLTGDTEAFF,TGTGCCAGCAGCCAAGATTTAACGGGGGACACTGAAGCTTTCTTT
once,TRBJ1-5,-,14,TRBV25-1,CASSETPSVSPQHF,TGTGCCAGCAGTGAAACCCCCAGTGTCTCGCCCCAGCATTTT
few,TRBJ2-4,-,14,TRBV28,CASGGARDKNIQYF,TGTGCCAGCGGGGGGGCCAGAGACAAAAACATTCAGTACTTC
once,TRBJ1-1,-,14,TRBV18,CASSPGQTRTGAFF,TGTGCCAGCTCACCAGGACAGACGAGGACTGGAGCTTTCTTT